Below are 15 T cell receptor beta chains sequenced from a single sample in a study of blood T cell repertoires in COVID-19. Sequenced by immunoSEQ multiplex PCR; TCRdb stores in-frame clones only, minus some. The sample has 300,000 to 350,000 clones, about nine tenths seen once; the top ten hold approximately 9.3%. The specimen was peripheral blood. Receptors were obtained from a man aged 25-45 years with COVID-19, enrolled during active disease.

The genes are TRBV15 and TRBJ1-1; D is unresolved. This CDR3 region has 15 residues. Germline V gene sequence: CDR1 LNHNV, CDR2 YYDKDF (reference sequence). V lost 4 bases, J lost 0 bases, and 12 bases lay in between. This chain's CDR3 is CATSIPGSLNTEAFF. CDR3 nucleotides: TGTGCCACCAGCATCCCGGGGAGCTTGAACACTGAAGCTTTCTTT.

The chain joins TRBV3-1 (or the pseudogene TRBV3-2) to TRBJ2-1, with no clear D. The CDR3 contains 15 residues. Per the germline V gene, CDR1 is LGHDT and CDR2 is YNNKEL (reference sequence). Trimming cost V 0 bases and J 4 bases, with 10 bases left between them. CDR3 residues: CASSQDRLEYNEQFF. The CDR3 DNA reads as TGTGCCAGCAGCCAAGATCGGTTGGAGTACAATGAGCAGTTCTTC.

This rearrangement joins TRBV28 to TRBJ2-7, with TRBD1 as a possible D gene (6 bases). CDR3 length: 14 amino acids. V was pared by 4 bases and J by 7 bases, with 17 bases between. Germline V gene data show CDR1 as MDHEN and CDR2 as SYDVKM. CDR3 nucleotide sequence: TGTGCCAGCAGTTATCCGGGACATAGTGAGGAGCAGTACTTC. Translated, it gives CASSYPGHSEEQYF.

This clone has a count of ten or more. The rearrangement links TRBV5-1 to TRBJ1-1; TRBD1 matches at 7 bases. This CDR3 spans 13 amino acids. After removal of 4 bases from V and 4 bases from J, the junction contained 4 bases not matched to a gene. In germline, CDR1 is SGHRS, CDR2 YFSETQ. The CDR3 loop is CASSTGEVTEAFF. CDR3 coding DNA: TGCGCCAGCAGCACAGGGGAGGTCACTGAAGCTTTCTTT.

The rearrangement joins TRBV6-5 to TRBJ1-5; D is unresolved. The CDR3 has 13 residues. V lost 2 bases and J lost 5, with 7 bases in between. The germline gives CDR1 MNHEY, CDR2 SVGAGI. CDR3 sequence: CASSYQSDQPQHF. The DNA of the CDR3 is TGTGCCAGCAGTTACCAGTCAGATCAGCCCCAGCATTTT.

This clone was observed once. The chain has TRBV11-3 and TRBJ2-3; D not resolved. Germline lookup yields CDR1 SGHNT and CDR2 YENEEA. This CDR3 comprises 12 residues. Trimming shortened V by 4 bases and J by 0 bases, and 2 bases separated the two germline ends. The CDR3 DNA sequence: TGTGCCAGCAGCTCTAGCACAGATACGCAGTATTTT. Translating gives CASSSSTDTQYF. The full variable domain, rest sourced from reference TRBV11-3 and TRBJ2-3, is EAGVVQSPRYKIIEKKQPVAFWCNPISGHNTLYWYLQNLGQGPELLIRYENEEAVDDSQLPKDRFSAERLKGVDSTLKIQPAELGDSAVYLCASSSSTDTQYFGPGTRLTVL.

The chain recombines TRBV27 with TRBJ1-6; D ambiguous. The V gene lost 5 bases and the J gene lost 4 bases, with 9 bases spanning the gap. This CDR3 spans 14 amino acids. CDR1 and CDR2 (germline): MNHEY, SMNVEV (reference sequence). The DNA of the CDR3 is TGTGCCAGCAGTCCAGGCTTTTATAATTCACCCCTCCACTTT. Its translation is CASSPGFYNSPLHF.

This clone was seen just once. This chain connects TRBV19 to TRBJ1-2; 12 bases are shared with TRBD1. Germline trimming cut 6 bases from V and 7 bases from J; bases unmatched to any gene: 9. CDR3 length: 15 amino acids. Germline V CDR1 and CDR2: LNHDA, SQIVND (reference sequence). CDR3 loop: CASSLSGQGAGGYTF. The CDR3 DNA reads TGTGCCAGTAGCCTTTCGGGACAGGGGGCCGGTGGCTACACCTTC.

The genes are TRBV7-8 and TRBJ2-7, with D possibly matching TRBD2 (5 bases). Between the trimmed V and J ends, which lost 4 bases and 9 bases, there was a span of 16 bases. Per the germline V gene, CDR1 is SGHVS and CDR2 is FQNEAQ. The CDR3 has 13 residues. The DNA for the CDR3 is TGTGCCAGCAGCTCTACTAGGGCCTTCGGGCAGTACTTC. Its protein is CASSSTRAFGQYF.

This sequence joins TRBV7-2 and TRBJ2-7; 7 positions match TRBD1. CDR3 length: 14 amino acids. Germline lookup yields CDR1 SGHTA and CDR2 FQGNSA. Trimming took 8 bases from V and 4 from J; bases not matched to a gene: 11. The CDR3 is CASGRQGTGYEQYF. DNA for the CDR3: TGTGCCAGCGGACGACAGGGTACGGGTTACGAGCAGTACTTC.

CDR3 loop: CASSWGGQEKLFF. The CDR3 region has the DNA TGCGCCAGCAGCTGGGGCGGACAGGAAAAACTGTTTTTT. The chain recombines TRBV5-1 with TRBJ1-4; the D gene is possibly TRBD1 (6 bases). From germline, CDR1 is SGHRS and CDR2 YFSETQ. The CDR3 runs 13 residues. V was trimmed by 3 bases and J by 8 bases, leaving 11 bases between them.

The rearrangement joins TRBV7-2 to TRBJ1-2; the match to TRBD1 covers 8 bases. Germline V gene sequence: CDR1 SGHTA, CDR2 FQGNSA. This CDR3 contains 17 residues. J lost 0 bases, V lost 4 bases, and 10 bases had no gene match. The CDR3 protein is CASSSPWDRTANYGYTF. CDR3 DNA sequence: TGTGCCAGCAGCTCCCCCTGGGACAGGACAGCTAACTATGGCTACACCTTC.

The chain carries TRBV6-5 and TRBJ2-1, with D maybe TRBD2 (6 bases). Germline V gene lookup returns CDR1 MNHEY and CDR2 SVGAGI. V was shortened by 8 bases and J by 6 bases, with 11 bases between the two germline ends. CDR3 length: 12 residues. The CDR3 loop is CASRLVSNEQFF. CDR3 nucleotides: TGTGCCAGCCGACTAGTTTCCAATGAGCAGTTCTTC.

This chain joins TRBV27 and TRBJ2-3, with D perhaps TRBD1 (6 bases). CDR1 is MNHEY and CDR2 is SMNVEV in the germline V gene (reference sequence). Trimming left V 6 bases short and J 4 bases short, with 14 bases between. This CDR3 has 14 residues. This CDR3 is CASREVQGPDTQYF. The CDR3 bases are TGTGCCAGCAGAGAAGTACAGGGTCCAGATACGCAGTATTTT.

The rearrangement joins TRBV2 to TRBJ1-2; 7 nucleotides agree with TRBD1. The V and J ends lost 7 bases and 2 bases, in that order; junction bases with no gene match: 19. The germline CDR1 and CDR2 sequences are SNHLY and FYNNEI. The CDR3 runs 18 residues. Here the CDR3 reads CASTPGRDSSSPNYGYTF. In DNA form, the CDR3 reads TGTGCCAGCACCCCCGGTAGGGACAGCTCGTCACCCAACTATGGCTACACCTTC.